The 21 T cell receptor beta chains below were found in one sample sequenced in a study of blood T cell repertoires in COVID-19. Clones were sequenced by immunoSEQ multiplex PCR, and TCRdb holds only the in-frame ones, with some missing. Of approximately 220,000 clones listed, roughly 80% are singletons. The specimen sequenced was PBMCs or T cells enriched from blood (not recorded which). These receptor sequences come from a woman aged 45-60 years who had been exposed to COVID-19.

This chain links TRBV7-6 with TRBJ2-1; D perhaps matches TRBD1 (7 bases). CDR3 length equals 18 residues. Trimming stripped 1 base from V and 1 base from J, with 17 bases between. Per germline, CDR1 SGHVS and CDR2 FNYEAQ. The CDR3 region is CASSLVVRTGGSYNEQFF. DNA for the CDR3: TGTGCCAGCAGCTTAGTTGTACGGACAGGAGGGTCCTACAATGAGCAGTTCTTC.

This sequence joins TRBV6-2 or TRBV6-3 and TRBJ1-5; D not resolved. Germline V gene data show CDR1 as MNHEY and CDR2 as SVGEGT. The CDR3 totals 15 residues. Between the trimmed V and J ends, which lost 0 bases and 6 bases, there was a span of 12 bases. The CDR3 sequence: CASSYSWGGGQPQHF. CDR3 DNA: TGTGCCAGCAGTTACTCATGGGGAGGAGGTCAGCCCCAGCATTTT.

The chain joins TRBV11-2 to TRBJ2-4, with a possible D match to TRBD1 (6 bases). The CDR3 is 15 residues long. Germline-derived CDR1 and CDR2 are SGHAT and FQNNGV. Trimming pared 1 base from V and 4 bases from J, leaving 11 bases between. The CDR3 DNA follows: TGTGCCAGCAGCTTAGGTTGGGGGCCAAAAAACATTCAGTACTTC. The encoded protein is CASSLGWGPKNIQYF.

The chain carries TRBV6-5 and TRBJ2-7; D is possibly TRBD1 (5 bases). Germline CDR1 reads MNHEY; CDR2 reads SVGAGI. V was trimmed by 0 bases and J by 1 base, leaving 13 bases between them. This CDR3 is built from 16 residues. CDR3 region: CASSYSARQFSYEQYF. CDR3 sequence (DNA): TGTGCCAGCAGTTACTCAGCCAGACAGTTTTCCTACGAGCAGTACTTC.

This clone was counted only a few times. The CDR3 DNA is TGTGCCAGCAGCTTTTCAATGGGGGGGATTATGAACACTGAAGCTTTCTTT. As protein: CASSFSMGGIMNTEAFF. The chain links TRBV7-9 to TRBJ1-1; D may be TRBD1 (5 bases). V was trimmed by 3 bases and J by 0 bases, leaving 17 bases between them. The CDR3 is made up of 17 amino acids. Per germline, CDR1 SEHNR and CDR2 FQNEAQ (reference sequence).

The chain links TRBV5-1 to TRBJ1-2; D possibly corresponds to TRBD1 (6 bases). This CDR3 comprises 15 residues. Germline CDR1 SGHRS, CDR2 YFSETQ. Deletions cut 2 bases from V and 7 bases from J, with 18 bases between. The CDR3 sequence: CASSFLGHPSSGYTF. CDR3 DNA: TGCGCCAGCAGCTTCCTGGGACACCCTTCCAGTGGCTACACCTTC.

The chain couples TRBV6-6 to TRBJ1-5, with 9 bases lining up with TRBD1. CDR1 and CDR2 (germline): MNHNY, SVGAGI (reference sequence). The CDR3 runs to 19 residues. With 5 bases clipped from V and 0 bases from J, the junction kept 14 bases outside the gene matches. As DNA, the CDR3 is TGTGCCAGCAGTCCCCGGACAGGGGTCATAGGTTTTAGCAATCAGCCCCAGCATTTT. Protein: CASSPRTGVIGFSNQPQHF.

The chain combines TRBV15 with TRBJ1-1, with a weak D call TRBD1 (5 bases). The CDR3 runs to 15 residues. With 3 bases removed from V and 0 bases from J, the gap between germline ends came to 11 bases. CDR1 is LNHNV and CDR2 is YYDKDF in the germline V gene (reference sequence). This chain's CDR3 is CATSSLGALNTEAFF. In DNA form, the CDR3 reads TGTGCCACCAGCAGTTTAGGGGCCTTGAACACTGAAGCTTTCTTT. Full variable domain (missing parts from reference TRBV15 and TRBJ1-1): DAMVIQNPRYQVTQFGKPVTLSCSQTLNHNVMYWYQQKSSQAPKLLFHYYDKDFNNEADTPDNFQSRRPNTSFCFLDIRSPGLGDTAMYLCATSSLGALNTEAFFGQGTRLTVV.

J is TRBJ2-7 and V is TRBV7-2, with a tentative D call TRBD1 (6 bases). CDR3 length: 13 amino acids. Germline V gene data show CDR1 as SGHTA and CDR2 as FQGNSA. The V gene lost 0 bases and the J gene lost 6 bases, with 9 bases spanning the gap. The CDR3 here is CASSLATTGEQYF. CDR3 sequence (DNA): TGTGCCAGCAGCTTAGCGACGACAGGCGAGCAGTACTTC.

J is TRBJ2-3 and V is TRBV13; 8 bases fit TRBD1. This CDR3 is built from 16 residues. V lost 5 bases, J lost 2 bases, and 9 bases stayed unmatched. From germline, CDR1 is PRHDT and CDR2 FYEKMQ (reference sequence). The CDR3 loop reads CASSPLGQGVTDTQYF. The CDR3 bases are TGTGCCAGCAGCCCCCTCGGACAGGGCGTCACAGATACGCAGTATTTT.

The chain combines TRBV4-1 with TRBJ2-7, with D possibly being TRBD1 (5 bases). V was cut by 1 base and J by 3 bases, with 7 bases left in between. CDR3 length: 13 amino acids. The germline V gene has CDR1 MGHRA and CDR2 YSYEKL. CDR3 residues: CASSQAQDYEQYF. The CDR3 coding sequence is TGCGCCAGCAGCCAAGCACAGGACTACGAGCAGTACTTC.

The V gene is TRBV2, the J gene TRBJ2-6; D is ambiguous. Trimming took off 6 bases at V and 1 base at J, with 13 bases between the two ends. CDR3 length: 16 amino acids. Germline lookup yields CDR1 SNHLY and CDR2 FYNNEI. CDR3 residues: CASSVNPGSGANVLTF. As DNA, the CDR3 is TGTGCCAGCAGCGTCAATCCAGGTTCTGGGGCCAACGTCCTGACTTTC.

The chain couples TRBV5-4 to TRBJ1-1, with a possible D match to TRBD1 (5 bases). Germline CDR1 reads SGHNT; CDR2 reads YYREEE (reference sequence). The CDR3 length is 14 residues. The germline V and J ends were trimmed by 4 bases and 4 bases, with 14 bases remaining between them. CDR3 region: CASSPGRRGTEAFF. In DNA, the CDR3 is TGTGCCAGCAGCCCCGGCCGGAGGGGCACTGAAGCTTTCTTT.

The rearrangement links TRBV18 to TRBJ2-7; TRBD1 aligns across 7 bases. V was pared by 8 bases and J by 3 bases, with 16 bases of the junction left unmatched. Germline loops: CDR1 KGHSH, CDR2 LQKENI. This CDR3 comprises 16 residues. CDR3 region: CASTRDSVIYGYEQYF. The CDR3 DNA reads TGTGCCAGCACCCGGGACAGTGTTATCTACGGCTACGAGCAGTACTTC.

This clone was detected only a few times. V gene TRBV5-6 combines with J gene TRBJ2-1, with TRBD1 identical over 8 bases. The CDR3 runs 15 residues. Germline V lookup: CDR1 SGHDT, CDR2 YYEEEE. V lost 3 bases to trimming and J lost 2 bases; unmatched junction nucleotides: 4. This CDR3 is CASSSQGGTYNEQFF. Here the CDR3 DNA reads TGTGCCAGCAGCTCACAGGGGGGTACCTACAATGAGCAGTTCTTC.

V and J are TRBV6-5 and TRBJ1-2, with 8 bases that match TRBD1. The CDR3 is made up of 14 amino acids. CDR1 MNHEY and CDR2 SVGAGI come from the germline V gene. V lost 8 bases and J lost 3; bases outside the gene matches: 8. CDR3 sequence (DNA): TGTGCCAGCGTCCTTCAGGGGGCCGACTATGGCTACACCTTC. It codes for CASVLQGADYGYTF.

The V gene is TRBV5-6, the J gene TRBJ1-2, with 7 bases aligning to TRBD1. V lost 6 bases, J lost 4 bases, and 12 bases stayed unmatched. Germline V gives CDR1 SGHDT, CDR2 YYEEEE. This CDR3 spans 15 amino acids. The CDR3 nucleotides read TGTGCCAGCATCATTTATACAGGGGAAACCTATGGCTACACCTTC. Translated: CASIIYTGETYGYTF.

The rearrangement uses TRBV7-8 and TRBJ1-3; 8 positions agree with TRBD1. V shed 0 bases and J 3 bases; nucleotides not matched to a gene: 7. This CDR3 spans 17 amino acids. Germline lookup yields CDR1 SGHVS and CDR2 FQNEAQ. CDR3 sequence (DNA): TGTGCCAGCAGCTTAGCTATTGGACAGGGAGGTGGAAACACCATATATTTT. Amino acids: CASSLAIGQGGGNTIYF.

The V and J genes are TRBV2 and TRBJ2-7; tentative D call: TRBD2 (7 bases). V was trimmed by 11 bases and J by 5 bases, leaving 16 bases between them. CDR1 SNHLY and CDR2 FYNNEI come from the germline V gene. The CDR3 contains 12 residues. The CDR3 loop reads CAGRAGANEQYF. The CDR3 nucleotides are TGTGCCGGGAGGGCAGGGGCAAACGAGCAGTACTTC.

CDR3: CASSTGGPYEQYF. The CDR3 coding sequence is TGTGCCAGCAGCACTGGGGGCCCCTACGAGCAGTACTTC. The rearrangement joins TRBV5-7 to TRBJ2-7; maybe TRBD1 (6 bases). TRBV5-7 is an ORF for which the function is uncertain. The CDR3 runs 13 residues. Between the trimmed V and J ends, which lost 4 bases and 2 bases, there was a span of 10 bases.

The gene calls are TRBV5-5 and TRBJ1-2, with D hard to call. Trimming pared 0 bases from V and 5 bases from J, leaving 14 bases between. Per the germline V gene, CDR1 is SGHKS and CDR2 is YYEKEE (reference sequence). The CDR3 is 15 amino acids. The CDR3 is CASSLGVRVGYGYTF. In DNA form, the CDR3 reads TGTGCCAGCAGCTTGGGTGTCCGGGTCGGGTATGGCTACACCTTC.